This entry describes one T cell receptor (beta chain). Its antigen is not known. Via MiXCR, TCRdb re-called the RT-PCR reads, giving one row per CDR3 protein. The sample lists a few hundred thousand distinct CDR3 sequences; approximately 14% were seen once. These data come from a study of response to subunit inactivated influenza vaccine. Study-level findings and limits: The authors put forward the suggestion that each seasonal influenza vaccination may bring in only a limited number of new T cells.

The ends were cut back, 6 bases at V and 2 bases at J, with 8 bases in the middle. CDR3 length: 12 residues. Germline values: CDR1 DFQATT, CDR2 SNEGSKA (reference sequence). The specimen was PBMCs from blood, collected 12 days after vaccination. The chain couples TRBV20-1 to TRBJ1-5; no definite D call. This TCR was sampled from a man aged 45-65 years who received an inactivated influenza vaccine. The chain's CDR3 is CSAKVGNQPQHF. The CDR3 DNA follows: TGCAGTGCGAAGGTGGGCAATCAGCCCCAGCATTTT.